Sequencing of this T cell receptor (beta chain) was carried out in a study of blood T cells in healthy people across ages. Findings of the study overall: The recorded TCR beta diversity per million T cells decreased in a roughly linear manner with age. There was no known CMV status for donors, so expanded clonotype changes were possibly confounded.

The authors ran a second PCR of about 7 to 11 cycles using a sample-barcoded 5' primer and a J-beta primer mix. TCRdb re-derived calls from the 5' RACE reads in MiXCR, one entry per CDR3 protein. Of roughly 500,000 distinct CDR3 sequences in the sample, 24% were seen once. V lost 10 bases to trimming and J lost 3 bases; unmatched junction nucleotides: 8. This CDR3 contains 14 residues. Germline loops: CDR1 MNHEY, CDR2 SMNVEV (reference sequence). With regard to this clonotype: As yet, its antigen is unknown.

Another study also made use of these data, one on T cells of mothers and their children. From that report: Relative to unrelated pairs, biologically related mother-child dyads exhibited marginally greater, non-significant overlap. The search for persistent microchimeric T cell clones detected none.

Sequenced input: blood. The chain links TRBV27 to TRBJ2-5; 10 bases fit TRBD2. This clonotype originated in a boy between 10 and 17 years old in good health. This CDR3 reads CATQISGGEETQYF. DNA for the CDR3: TGTGCCACCCAAATAAGCGGGGGGGAAGAGACCCAGTACTTC.